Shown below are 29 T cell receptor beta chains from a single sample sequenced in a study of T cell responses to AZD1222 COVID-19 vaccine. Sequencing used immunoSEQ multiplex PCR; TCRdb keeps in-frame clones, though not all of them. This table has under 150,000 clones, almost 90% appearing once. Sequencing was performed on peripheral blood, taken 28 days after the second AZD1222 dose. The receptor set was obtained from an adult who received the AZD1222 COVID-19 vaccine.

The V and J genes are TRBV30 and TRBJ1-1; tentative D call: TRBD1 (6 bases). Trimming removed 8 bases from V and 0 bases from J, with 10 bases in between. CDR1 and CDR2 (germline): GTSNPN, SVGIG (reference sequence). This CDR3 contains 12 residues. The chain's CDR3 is CARGDMNTEAFF. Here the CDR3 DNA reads TGTGCCAGGGGGGACATGAACACTGAAGCTTTCTTT.

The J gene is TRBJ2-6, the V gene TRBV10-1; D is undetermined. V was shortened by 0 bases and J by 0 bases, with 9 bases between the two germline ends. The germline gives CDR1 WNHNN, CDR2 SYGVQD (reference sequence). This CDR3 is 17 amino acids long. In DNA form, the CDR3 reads TGCGCCAGCAGTGAGTCGAGAGGACCCTCTGGGGCCAACGTCCTGACTTTC. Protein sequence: CASSESRGPSGANVLTF.

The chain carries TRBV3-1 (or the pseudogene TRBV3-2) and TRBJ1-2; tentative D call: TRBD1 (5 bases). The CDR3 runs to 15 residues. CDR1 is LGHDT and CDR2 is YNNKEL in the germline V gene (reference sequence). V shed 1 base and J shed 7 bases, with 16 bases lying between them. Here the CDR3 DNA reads TGTGCCAGCAGCCAAGCACCAGGCTATGGGGGTGGCTACACCTTC. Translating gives CASSQAPGYGGGYTF.

The DNA for the CDR3 is TGTGCCAGCAGTCCAAGACTAGCGGGCTCCTACGAGCAGTACGTC. Its protein is CASSPRLAGSYEQYV. The chain uses TRBV27 and TRBJ2-7; TRBD2 agrees at 10 bases. The CDR3 length is 15 residues. CDR1 and CDR2 (germline): MNHEY, SMNVEV (reference sequence). V lost 5 bases and J lost 0; bases outside the gene matches: 4.

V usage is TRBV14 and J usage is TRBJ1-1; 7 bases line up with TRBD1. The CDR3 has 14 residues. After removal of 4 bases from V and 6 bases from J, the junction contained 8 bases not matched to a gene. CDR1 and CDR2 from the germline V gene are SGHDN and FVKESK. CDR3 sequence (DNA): TGTGCCAGCAGCCTCAAAACAGGGGCAGCTGAAGCTTTCTTT. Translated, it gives CASSLKTGAAEAFF.

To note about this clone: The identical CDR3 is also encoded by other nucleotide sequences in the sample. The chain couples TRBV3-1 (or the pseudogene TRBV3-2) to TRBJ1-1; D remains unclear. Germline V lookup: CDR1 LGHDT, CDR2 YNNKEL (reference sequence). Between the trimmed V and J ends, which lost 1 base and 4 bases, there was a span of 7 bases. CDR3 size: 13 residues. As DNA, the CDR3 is TGTGCCAGCAGCCAAGGCCCTTCCACTGAAGCTTTCTTT. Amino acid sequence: CASSQGPSTEAFF.

The CDR3 DNA follows: TGTGCCAGCAGTTTCGGCAACACTGAAGCTTTCTTT. Encoded protein: CASSFGNTEAFF. J is TRBJ1-1 and V is TRBV12-3 or TRBV12-4; D ambiguous. V dropped 3 bases and J dropped 2 bases, with 4 bases sitting between them. This CDR3 contains 12 residues.

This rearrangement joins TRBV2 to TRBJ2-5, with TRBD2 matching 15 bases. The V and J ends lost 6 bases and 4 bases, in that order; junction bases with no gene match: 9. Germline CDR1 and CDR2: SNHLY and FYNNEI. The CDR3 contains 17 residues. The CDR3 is CASSTGTSGGIGETQYF. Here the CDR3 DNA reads TGTGCCAGCAGCACCGGGACTAGCGGGGGGATTGGAGAGACCCAGTACTTC. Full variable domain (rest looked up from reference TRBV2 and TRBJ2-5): EPEVTQTPSHQVTQMGQEVILRCVPISNHLYFYWYRQILGQKVEFLVSFYNNEISEKSEIFDDQFSVERPDGSNFTLKIRSTKLEDSAMYFCASSTGTSGGIGETQYFGPGTRLLVL.

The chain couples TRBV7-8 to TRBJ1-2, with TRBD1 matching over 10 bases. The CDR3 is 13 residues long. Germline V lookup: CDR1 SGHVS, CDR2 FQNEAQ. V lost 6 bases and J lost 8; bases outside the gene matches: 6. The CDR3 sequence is CASRSGTGDGYTF. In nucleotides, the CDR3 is TGTGCCAGCAGGTCCGGGACAGGGGACGGCTACACCTTC.

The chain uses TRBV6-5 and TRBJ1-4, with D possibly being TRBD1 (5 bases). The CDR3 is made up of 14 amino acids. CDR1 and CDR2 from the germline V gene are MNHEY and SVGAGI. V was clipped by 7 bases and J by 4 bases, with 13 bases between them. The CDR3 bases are TGTGCCAGCACCACTGGGACGGATAATGAAAAACTGTTTTTT. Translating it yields CASTTGTDNEKLFF.

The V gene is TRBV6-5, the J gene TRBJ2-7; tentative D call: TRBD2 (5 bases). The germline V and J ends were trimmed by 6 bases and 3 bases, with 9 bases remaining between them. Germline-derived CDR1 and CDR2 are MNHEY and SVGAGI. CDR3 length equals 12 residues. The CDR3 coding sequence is TGTGCCAGCAGAACTGGGAGCTACGAGCAGTACTTC. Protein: CASRTGSYEQYF.

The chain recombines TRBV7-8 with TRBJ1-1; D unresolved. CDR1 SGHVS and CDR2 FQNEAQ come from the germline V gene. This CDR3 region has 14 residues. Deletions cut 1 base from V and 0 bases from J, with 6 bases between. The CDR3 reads CASSLGGLNTEAFF. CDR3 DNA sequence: TGTGCCAGCAGCTTAGGAGGGTTGAACACTGAAGCTTTCTTT.

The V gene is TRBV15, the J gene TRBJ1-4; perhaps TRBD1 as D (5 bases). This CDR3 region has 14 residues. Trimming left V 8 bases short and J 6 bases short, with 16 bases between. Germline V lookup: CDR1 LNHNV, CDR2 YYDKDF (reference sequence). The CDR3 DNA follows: TGTGCCACCGTAAACCGGGGCAGCGATGAAAAACTGTTTTTT. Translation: CATVNRGSDEKLFF. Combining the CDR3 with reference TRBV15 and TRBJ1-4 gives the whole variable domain DAMVIQNPRYQVTQFGKPVTLSCSQTLNHNVMYWYQQKSSQAPKLLFHYYDKDFNNEADTPDNFQSRRPNTSFCFLDIRSPGLGDTAMYLCATVNRGSDEKLFFGSGTQLSVL.

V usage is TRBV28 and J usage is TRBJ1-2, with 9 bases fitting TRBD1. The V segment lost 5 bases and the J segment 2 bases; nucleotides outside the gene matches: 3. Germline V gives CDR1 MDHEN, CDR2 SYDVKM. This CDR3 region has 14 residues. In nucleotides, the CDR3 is TGTGCCAGCAGTGGGACAGGGACGAACTATGGCTACACCTTC. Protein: CASSGTGTNYGYTF.

The CDR3 loop reads CASSLQGGNQPQHF. The CDR3 nucleotides are TGTGCCAGCAGCTTACAGGGAGGCAATCAGCCCCAGCATTTT. The chain has TRBV7-3 and TRBJ1-5; possible D gene TRBD1, 5 bases. V shed 2 bases and J shed 2 bases, with 7 bases lying between them. Germline CDR1 and CDR2: SGHTA and FQGTGA. The CDR3 has 14 residues.

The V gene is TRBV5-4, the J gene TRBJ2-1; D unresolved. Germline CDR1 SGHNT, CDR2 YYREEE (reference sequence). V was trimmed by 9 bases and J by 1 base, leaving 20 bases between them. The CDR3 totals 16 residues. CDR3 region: CATQPSGYPSYNEQFF. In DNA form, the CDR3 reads TGTGCCACCCAACCTTCCGGCTACCCTTCCTACAATGAGCAGTTCTTC.

CDR3 coding DNA: TGTGCCAGCAGCGCCTCCCAGGTCCGGGGAACTGAAGCTTTCTTT. Amino acids: CASSASQVRGTEAFF. The rearrangement joins TRBV9 to TRBJ1-1; no definite D call. Per germline, CDR1 SGDLS and CDR2 YYNGEE. Trimming removed 3 bases from V and 5 bases from J, with 17 bases in between. The CDR3 sequence is 15 residues long.

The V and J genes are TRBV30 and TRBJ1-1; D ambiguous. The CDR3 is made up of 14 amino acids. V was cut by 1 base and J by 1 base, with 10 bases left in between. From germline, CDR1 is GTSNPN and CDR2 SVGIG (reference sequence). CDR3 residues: CAWSGTGRNTEAFF. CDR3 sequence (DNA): TGTGCCTGGAGTGGTACGGGTCGGAACACTGAAGCTTTCTTT.

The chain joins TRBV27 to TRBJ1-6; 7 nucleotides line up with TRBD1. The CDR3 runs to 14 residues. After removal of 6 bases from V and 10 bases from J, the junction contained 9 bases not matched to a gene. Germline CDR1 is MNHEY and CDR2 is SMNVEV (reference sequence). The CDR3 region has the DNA TGTGCCAGCAGACGACAGGGTTCAGAATCACCCCTCCACTTT. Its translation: CASRRQGSESPLHF.

This chain's CDR3 is CASSLPSGTGEQYF. The CDR3 region has the DNA TGTGCCAGCAGCTTGCCTAGCGGCACTGGGGAGCAGTACTTC. This chain uses TRBV5-5 with TRBJ2-7, with 7 positions matching TRBD2. This CDR3 is built from 14 residues. Germline CDR1 is SGHKS and CDR2 is YYEKEE (reference sequence). With 1 base clipped from V and 7 bases from J, the junction kept 8 bases outside the gene matches.

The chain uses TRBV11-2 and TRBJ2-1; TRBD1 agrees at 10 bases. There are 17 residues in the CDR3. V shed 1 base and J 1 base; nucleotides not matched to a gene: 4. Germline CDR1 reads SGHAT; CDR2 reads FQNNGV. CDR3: CASSLGGGQGSYNEQFF. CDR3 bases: TGTGCCAGCAGCTTAGGAGGGGGACAGGGGTCCTACAATGAGCAGTTCTTC.

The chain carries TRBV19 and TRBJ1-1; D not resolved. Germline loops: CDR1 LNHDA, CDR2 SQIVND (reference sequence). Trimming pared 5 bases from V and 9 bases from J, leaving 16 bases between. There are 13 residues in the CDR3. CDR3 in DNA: TGTGCCAGTAGTCCTGAAAGGGCTCGAAAAGCTTTCTTT. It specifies CASSPERARKAFF.

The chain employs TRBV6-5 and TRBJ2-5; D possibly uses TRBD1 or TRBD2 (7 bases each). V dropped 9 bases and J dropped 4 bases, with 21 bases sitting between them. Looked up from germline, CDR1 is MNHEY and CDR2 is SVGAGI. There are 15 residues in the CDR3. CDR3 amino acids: CASRGQGGGGETQYF. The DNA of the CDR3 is TGTGCCAGTCGGGGACAAGGGGGCGGGGGAGAGACCCAGTACTTC.

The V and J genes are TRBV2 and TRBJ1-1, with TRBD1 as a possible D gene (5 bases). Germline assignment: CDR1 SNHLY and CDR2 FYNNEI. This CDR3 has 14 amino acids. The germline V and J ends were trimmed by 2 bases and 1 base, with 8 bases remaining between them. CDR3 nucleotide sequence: TGTGCCAGCAGTGAACGGGGACGGAACACTGAAGCTTTCTTT. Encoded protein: CASSERGRNTEAFF.

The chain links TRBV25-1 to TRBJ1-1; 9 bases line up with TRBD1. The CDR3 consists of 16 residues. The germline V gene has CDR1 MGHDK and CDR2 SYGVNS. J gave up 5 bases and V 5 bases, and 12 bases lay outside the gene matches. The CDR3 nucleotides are TGTGCCAGCAGTAACCGTCGGCGGGACAGGGAAACTGAAGCTTTCTTT. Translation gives CASSNRRRDRETEAFF. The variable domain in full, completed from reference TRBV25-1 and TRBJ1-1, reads EADIYQTPRYLVIGTGKKITLECSQTMGHDKMYWYQQDPGMELHLIHYSYGVNSTEKGDLSSESTVSRIRTEHFPLTLESARPSHTSQYLCASSNRRRDRETEAFFGQGTRLTVV.

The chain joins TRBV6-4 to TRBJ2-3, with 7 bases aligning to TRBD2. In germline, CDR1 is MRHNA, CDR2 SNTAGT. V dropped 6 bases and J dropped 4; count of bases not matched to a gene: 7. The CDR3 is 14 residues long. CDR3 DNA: TGTGCCAGCAGCTCAACTGGGGGGGCAGATACGCAGTATTTT. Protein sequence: CASSSTGGADTQYF.

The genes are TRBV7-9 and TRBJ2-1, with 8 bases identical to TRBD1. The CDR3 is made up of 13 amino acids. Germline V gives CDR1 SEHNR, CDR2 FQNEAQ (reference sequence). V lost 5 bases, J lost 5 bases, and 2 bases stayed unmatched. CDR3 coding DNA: TGTGCCAGCAGCGAGGACAGGGACAATGAGCAGTTCTTC. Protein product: CASSEDRDNEQFF.

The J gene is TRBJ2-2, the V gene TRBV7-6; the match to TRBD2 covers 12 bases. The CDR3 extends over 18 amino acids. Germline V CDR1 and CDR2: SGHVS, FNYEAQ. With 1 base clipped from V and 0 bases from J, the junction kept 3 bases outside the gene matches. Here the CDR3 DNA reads TGTGCCAGCAGCTTAGTACTAGCGGGGGGATCGAACACCGGGGAGCTGTTTTTT. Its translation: CASSLVLAGGSNTGELFF. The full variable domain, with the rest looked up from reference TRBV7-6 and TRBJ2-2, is GAGVSQSPRYKVTKRGQDVALRCDPISGHVSLYWYRQALGQGPEFLTYFNYEAQQDKSGLPNDRFSAERPEGSISTLTIQRTEQRDSAMYRCASSLVLAGGSNTGELFFGEGSRLTVL.

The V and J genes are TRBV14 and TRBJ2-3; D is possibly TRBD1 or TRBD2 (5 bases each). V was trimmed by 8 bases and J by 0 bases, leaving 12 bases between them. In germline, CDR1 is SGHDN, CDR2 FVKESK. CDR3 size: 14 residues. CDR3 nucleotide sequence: TGTGCCAGCGCCCCCGGGGCTAGCACAGATACGCAGTATTTT. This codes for CASAPGASTDTQYF.